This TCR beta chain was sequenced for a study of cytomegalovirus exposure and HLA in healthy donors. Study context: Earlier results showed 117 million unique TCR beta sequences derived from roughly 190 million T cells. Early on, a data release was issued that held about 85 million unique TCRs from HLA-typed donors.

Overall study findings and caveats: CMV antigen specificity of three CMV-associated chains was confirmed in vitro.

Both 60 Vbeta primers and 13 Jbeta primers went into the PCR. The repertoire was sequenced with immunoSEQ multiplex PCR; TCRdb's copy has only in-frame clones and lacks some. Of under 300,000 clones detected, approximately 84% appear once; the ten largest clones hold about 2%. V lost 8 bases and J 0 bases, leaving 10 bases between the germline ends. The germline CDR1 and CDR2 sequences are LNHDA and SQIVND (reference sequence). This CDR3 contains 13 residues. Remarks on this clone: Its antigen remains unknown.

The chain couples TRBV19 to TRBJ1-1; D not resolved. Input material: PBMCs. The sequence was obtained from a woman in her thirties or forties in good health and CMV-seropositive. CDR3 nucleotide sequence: TGTGCCAGTGCGTCTAGCCTGAACACTGAAGCTTTCTTT. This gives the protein CASASSLNTEAFF.